The T cell receptor beta chain described here comes from a study of T cell responses to AZD1222 COVID-19 vaccine. This CDR3 contains 12 residues. Germline-derived CDR1 and CDR2 are LGHNT and FRNRAP. V shed 3 bases and J shed 4 bases, with 7 bases lying between them. Of note for this clone: The antigen is undetermined.

Only in-frame clones appear in the TCRdb table, and some are missing; sequencing was by immunoSEQ multiplex PCR. The table includes roughly 140,000 clones, 80% to 95% detected once. Findings and limits, study-wide: Regions left unmutated in variants are reportedly the target of nearly half of spike-specific TCRs. Donor demographics were predominantly white British with a female majority; clonal diversity may be underestimated. Sampling captured repertoires only after the peak T cell response.

This clonotype originated in an adult in good health. The rearrangement uses TRBV12-5 and TRBJ2-7, with D tentatively TRBD1 (5 bases). This sample comprised peripheral blood, obtained on day 0 of MenACWY control vaccination. The CDR3 here is CASGFRVYEQYF. The CDR3 nucleotides are TGTGCTAGTGGTTTCAGGGTGTACGAGCAGTACTTC. Using reference TRBV12-5 and TRBJ2-7 for the parts outside the CDR3, the full variable domain is DARVTQTPRHKVTEMGQEVTMRCQPILGHNTVFWYRQTMMQGLELLAYFRNRAPLDDSGMPKDRFSAEMPDATLATLKIQPSEPRDSAVYFCASGFRVYEQYFGPGTRLTVT.